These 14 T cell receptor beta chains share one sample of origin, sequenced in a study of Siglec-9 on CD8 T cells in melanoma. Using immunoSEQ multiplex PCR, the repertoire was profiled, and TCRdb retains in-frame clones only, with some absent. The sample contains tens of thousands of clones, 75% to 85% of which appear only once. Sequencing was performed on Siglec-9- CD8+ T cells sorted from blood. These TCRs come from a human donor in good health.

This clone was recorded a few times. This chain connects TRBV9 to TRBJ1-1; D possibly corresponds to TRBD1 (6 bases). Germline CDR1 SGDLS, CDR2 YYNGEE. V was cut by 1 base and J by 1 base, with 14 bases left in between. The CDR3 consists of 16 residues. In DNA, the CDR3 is TGTGCCAGCAGCGTAAGTGGGGGCACTACGAACACTGAAGCTTTCTTT. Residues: CASSVSGGTTNTEAFF. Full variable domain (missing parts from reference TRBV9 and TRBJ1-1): DSGVTQTPKHLITATGQRVTLRCSPRSGDLSVYWYQQSLDQGLQFLIQYYNGEERAKGNILERFSAQQFPDLHSELNLSSLELGDSALYFCASSVSGGTTNTEAFFGQGTRLTVV.

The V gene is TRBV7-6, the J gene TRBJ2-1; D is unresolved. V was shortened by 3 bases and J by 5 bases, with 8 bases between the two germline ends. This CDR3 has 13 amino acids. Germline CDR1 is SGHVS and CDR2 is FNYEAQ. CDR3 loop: CASSFGTNNEQFF. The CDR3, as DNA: TGTGCCAGCAGCTTTGGTACAAACAATGAGCAGTTCTTC. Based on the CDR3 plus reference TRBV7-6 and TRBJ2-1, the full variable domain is GAGVSQSPRYKVTKRGQDVALRCDPISGHVSLYWYRQALGQGPEFLTYFNYEAQQDKSGLPNDRFSAERPEGSISTLTIQRTEQRDSAMYRCASSFGTNNEQFFGPGTRLTVL.

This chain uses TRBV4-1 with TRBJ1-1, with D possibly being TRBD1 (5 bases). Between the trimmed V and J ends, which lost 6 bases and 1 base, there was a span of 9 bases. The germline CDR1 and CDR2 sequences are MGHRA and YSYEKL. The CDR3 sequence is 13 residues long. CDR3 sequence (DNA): TGCGCCAGCAGTCACACAGGGAACACTGAAGCTTTCTTT. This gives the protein CASSHTGNTEAFF.

The CDR3 nucleotides are TGCGCCAGCAGCTTGGGGGGGCCTGGGACTGAAGCTTTCTTT. This sequence encodes CASSLGGPGTEAFF. The chain uses TRBV5-1 and TRBJ1-1; tentatively, D is TRBD1 (6 bases). In germline, CDR1 is SGHRS, CDR2 YFSETQ. CDR3 length: 14 amino acids. The V end lost 0 bases, the J end lost 5 bases, and 11 bases lay between the germline ends.

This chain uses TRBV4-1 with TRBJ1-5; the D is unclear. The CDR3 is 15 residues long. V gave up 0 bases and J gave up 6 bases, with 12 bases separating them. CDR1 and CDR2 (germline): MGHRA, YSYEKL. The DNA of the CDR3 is TGCGCCAGCAGCCAAGATGGCACCATGAGTCAGCCCCAGCATTTT. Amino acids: CASSQDGTMSQPQHF.

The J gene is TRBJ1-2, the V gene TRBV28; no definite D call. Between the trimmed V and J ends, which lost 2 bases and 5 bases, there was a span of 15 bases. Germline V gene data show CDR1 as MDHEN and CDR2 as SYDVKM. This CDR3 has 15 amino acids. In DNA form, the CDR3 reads TGTGCCAGCAGTTTAACTGGCAGGCGACGATATGGCTACACCTTC. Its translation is CASSLTGRRRYGYTF.

The CDR3 bases are TGTGCCGTTTTGGACACCCAGGAATGGGCTGAAGCTTTCTTT. Encoded protein: CAVLDTQEWAEAFF. This chain connects TRBV10-3 to TRBJ1-1; perhaps TRBD1 as D (5 bases). CDR1 is ENHRY, CDR2 SYGVKD, per germline. Trimming left V 11 bases short and J 6 bases short, with 22 bases between. This CDR3 spans 14 amino acids.

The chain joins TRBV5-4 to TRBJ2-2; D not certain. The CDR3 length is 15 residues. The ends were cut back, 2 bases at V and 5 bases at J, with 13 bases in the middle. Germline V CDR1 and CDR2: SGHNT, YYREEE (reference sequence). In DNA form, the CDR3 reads TGTGCCAGCAGCTTCCGTGGTCCGCGGACCGGGGAGCTGTTTTTT. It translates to CASSFRGPRTGELFF.

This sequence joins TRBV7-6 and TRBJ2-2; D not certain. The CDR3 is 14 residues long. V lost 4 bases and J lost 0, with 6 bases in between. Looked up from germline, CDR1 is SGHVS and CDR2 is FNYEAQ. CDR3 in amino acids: CASSSKPNTGELFF. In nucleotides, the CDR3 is TGTGCCAGCAGCTCAAAACCGAACACCGGGGAGCTGTTTTTT.

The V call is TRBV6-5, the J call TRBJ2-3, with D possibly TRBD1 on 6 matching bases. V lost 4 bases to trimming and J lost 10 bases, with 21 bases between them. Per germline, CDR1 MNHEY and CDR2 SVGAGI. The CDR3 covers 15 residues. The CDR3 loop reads CASSFSLYLDSPQYF. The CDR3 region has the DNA TGTGCCAGCAGTTTCAGTTTGTATTTGGACAGCCCGCAGTATTTT.

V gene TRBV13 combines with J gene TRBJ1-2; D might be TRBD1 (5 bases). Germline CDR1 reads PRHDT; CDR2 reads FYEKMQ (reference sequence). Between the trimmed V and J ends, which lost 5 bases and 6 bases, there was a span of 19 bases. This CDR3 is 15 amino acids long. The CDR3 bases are TGTGCCAGCAGCACCCAACTCCGGGAACAGGATGGCTACACCTTC. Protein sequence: CASSTQLREQDGYTF. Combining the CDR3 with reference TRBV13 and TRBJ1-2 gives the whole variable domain AAGVIQSPRHLIKEKRETATLKCYPIPRHDTVYWYQQGPGQDPQFLISFYEKMQSDKGSIPDRFSAQQFSDYHSELNMSSLELGDSALYFCASSTQLREQDGYTFGSGTRLTVV.

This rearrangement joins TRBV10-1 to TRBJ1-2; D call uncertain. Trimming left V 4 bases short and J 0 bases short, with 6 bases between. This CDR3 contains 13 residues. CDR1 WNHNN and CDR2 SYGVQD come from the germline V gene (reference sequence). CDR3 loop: CASSAHTNYGYTF. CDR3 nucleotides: TGCGCCAGCAGTGCCCACACTAACTATGGCTACACCTTC.

The chain's CDR3 is CASSLAERGTPYEQYF. The CDR3 DNA reads as TGTGCCAGCAGCTTAGCGGAACGGGGGACGCCCTACGAGCAGTACTTC. The chain has TRBV7-9 and TRBJ2-7, with D possibly TRBD2 on 6 matching bases. Germline CDR1 reads SEHNR; CDR2 reads FQNEAQ (reference sequence). There are 16 residues in the CDR3. Trimming removed 0 bases at V and 2 bases at J, with 14 bases between.

Written as DNA, the CDR3 is TGTGCCAGCAGTTTTTCACAGTCCACTGAAGCTTTCTTT. Translation gives CASSFSQSTEAFF. The V gene is TRBV27, the J gene TRBJ1-1; D unclear. With 3 bases removed from V and 4 bases from J, the gap between germline ends came to 9 bases. Germline V gives CDR1 MNHEY, CDR2 SMNVEV (reference sequence). This CDR3 contains 13 residues.